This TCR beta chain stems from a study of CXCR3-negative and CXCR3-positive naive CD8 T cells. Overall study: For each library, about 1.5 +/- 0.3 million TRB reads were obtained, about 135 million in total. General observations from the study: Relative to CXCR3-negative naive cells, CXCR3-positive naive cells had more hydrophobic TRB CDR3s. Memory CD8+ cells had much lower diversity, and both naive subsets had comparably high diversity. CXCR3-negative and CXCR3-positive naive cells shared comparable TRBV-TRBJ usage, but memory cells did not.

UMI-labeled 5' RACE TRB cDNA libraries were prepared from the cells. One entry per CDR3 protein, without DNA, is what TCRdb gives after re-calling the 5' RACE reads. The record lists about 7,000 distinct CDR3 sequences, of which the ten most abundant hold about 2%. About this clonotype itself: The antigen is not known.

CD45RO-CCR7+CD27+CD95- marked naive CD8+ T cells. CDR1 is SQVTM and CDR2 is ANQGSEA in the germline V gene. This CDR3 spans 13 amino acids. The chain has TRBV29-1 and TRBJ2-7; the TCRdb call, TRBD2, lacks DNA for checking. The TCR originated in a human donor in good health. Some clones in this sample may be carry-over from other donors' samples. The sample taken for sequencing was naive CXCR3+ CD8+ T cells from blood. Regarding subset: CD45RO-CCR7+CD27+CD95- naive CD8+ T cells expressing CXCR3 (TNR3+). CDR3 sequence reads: CSVVEGDLGEQYF.